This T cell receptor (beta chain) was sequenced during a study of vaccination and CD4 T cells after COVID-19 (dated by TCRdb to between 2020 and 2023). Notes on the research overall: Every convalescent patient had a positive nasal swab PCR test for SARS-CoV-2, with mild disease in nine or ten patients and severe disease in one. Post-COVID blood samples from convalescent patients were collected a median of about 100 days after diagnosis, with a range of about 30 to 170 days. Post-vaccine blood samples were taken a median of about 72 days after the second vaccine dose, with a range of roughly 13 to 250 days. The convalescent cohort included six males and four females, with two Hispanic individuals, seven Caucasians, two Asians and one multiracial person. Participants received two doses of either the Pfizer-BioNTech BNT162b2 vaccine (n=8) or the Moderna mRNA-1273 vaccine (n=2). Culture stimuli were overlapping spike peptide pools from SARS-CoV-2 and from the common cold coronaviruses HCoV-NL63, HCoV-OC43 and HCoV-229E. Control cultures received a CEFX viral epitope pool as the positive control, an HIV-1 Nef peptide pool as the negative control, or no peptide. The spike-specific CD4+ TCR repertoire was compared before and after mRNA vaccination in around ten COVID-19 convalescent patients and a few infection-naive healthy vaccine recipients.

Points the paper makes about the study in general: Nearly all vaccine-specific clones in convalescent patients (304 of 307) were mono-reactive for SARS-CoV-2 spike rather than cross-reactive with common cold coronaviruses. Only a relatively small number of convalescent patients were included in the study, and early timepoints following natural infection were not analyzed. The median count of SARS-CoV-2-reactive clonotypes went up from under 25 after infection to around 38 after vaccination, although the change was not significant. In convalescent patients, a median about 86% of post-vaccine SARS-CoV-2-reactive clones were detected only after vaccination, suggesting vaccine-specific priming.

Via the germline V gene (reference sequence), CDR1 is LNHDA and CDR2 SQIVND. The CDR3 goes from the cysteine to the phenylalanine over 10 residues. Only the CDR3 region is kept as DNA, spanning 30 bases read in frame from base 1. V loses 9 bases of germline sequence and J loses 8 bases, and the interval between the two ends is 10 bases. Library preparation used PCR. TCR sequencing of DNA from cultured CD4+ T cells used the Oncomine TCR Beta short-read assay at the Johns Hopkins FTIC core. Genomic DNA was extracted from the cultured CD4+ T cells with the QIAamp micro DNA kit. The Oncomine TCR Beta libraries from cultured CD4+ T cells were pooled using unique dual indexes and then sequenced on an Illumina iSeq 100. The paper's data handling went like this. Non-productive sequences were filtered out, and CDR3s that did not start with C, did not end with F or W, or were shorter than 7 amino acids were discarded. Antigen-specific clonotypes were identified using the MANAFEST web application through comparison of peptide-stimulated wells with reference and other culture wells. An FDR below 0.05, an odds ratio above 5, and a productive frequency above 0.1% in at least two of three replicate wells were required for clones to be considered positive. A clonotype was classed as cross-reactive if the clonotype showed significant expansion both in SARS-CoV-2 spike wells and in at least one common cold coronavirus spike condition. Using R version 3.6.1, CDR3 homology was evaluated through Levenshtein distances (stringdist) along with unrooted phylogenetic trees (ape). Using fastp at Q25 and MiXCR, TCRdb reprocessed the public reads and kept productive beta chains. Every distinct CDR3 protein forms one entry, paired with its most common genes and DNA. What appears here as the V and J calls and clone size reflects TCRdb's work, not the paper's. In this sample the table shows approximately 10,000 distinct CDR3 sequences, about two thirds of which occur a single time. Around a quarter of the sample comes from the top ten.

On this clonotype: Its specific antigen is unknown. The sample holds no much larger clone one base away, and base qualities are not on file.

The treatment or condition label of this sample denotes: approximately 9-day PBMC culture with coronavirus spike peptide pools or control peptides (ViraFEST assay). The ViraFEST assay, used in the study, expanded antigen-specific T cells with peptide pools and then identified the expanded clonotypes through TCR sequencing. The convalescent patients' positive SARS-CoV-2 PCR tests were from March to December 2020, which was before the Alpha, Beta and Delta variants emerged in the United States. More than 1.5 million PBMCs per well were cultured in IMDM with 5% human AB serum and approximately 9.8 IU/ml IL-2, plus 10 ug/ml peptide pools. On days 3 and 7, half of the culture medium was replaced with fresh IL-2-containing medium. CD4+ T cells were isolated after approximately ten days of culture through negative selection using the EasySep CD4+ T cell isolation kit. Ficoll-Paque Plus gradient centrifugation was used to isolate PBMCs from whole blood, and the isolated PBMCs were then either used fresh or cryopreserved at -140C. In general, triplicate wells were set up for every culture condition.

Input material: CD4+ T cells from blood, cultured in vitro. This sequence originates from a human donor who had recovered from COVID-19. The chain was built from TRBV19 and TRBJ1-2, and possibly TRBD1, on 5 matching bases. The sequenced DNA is TGTGCCAGCCAGGGACTGGGCTACACCTTC. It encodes CASQGLGYTF.